This note documents a single T cell receptor beta chain sequence. Generated by immunoSEQ multiplex PCR, the TCRdb table keeps only in-frame clones and is missing some. Here the sample spans under 80,000 clones, around 89% being singletons. These data belong to a study of blood T cell repertoires in COVID-19. The length of the CDR3 is 14 residues. V shed 4 bases, J shed 4 bases, and the junction held 4 bases outside the gene matches. Germline values: CDR1 KGHSH, CDR2 LQKENI. The source material was peripheral blood. V gene TRBV18 combines with J gene TRBJ1-5; 7 nucleotides line up with TRBD1. The sequence was collected from a man aged 70-80 years with active or convalescent COVID-19. The CDR3 is CASSRDRTNQPQHF. The CDR3, as DNA: TGTGCCAGCTCACGGGACAGAACGAATCAGCCCCAGCATTTT.